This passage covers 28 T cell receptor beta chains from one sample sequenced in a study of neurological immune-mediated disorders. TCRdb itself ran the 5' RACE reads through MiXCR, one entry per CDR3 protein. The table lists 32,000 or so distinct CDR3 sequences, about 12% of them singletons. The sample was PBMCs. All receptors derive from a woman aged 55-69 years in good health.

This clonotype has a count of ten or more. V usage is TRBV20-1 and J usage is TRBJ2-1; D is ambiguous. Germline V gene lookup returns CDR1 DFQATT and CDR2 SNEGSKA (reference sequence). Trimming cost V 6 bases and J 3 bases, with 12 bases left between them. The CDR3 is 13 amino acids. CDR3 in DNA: TGCAGTGCCCTCCTCCCCGACTACAATGAGCAGTTCTTC. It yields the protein CSALLPDYNEQFF.

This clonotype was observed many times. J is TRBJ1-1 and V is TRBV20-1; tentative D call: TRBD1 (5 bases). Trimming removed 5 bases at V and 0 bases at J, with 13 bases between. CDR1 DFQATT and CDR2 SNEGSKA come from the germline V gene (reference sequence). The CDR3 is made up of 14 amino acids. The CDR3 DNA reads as TGCAGTGCTCAACAGGATAGACTGAACACTGAAGCTTTCTTT. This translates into CSAQQDRLNTEAFF.

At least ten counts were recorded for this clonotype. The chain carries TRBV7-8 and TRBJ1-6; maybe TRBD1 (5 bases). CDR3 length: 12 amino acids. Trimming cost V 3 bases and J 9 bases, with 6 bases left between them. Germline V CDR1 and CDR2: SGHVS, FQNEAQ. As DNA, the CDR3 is TGTGCCAGCAGCTTTCAGGGTTCACCCCTCCACTTT. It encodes CASSFQGSPLHF. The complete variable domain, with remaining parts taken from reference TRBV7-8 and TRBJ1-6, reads GAGVSQSPRYKVAKRGQDVALRCDPISGHVSLFWYQQALGQGPEFLTYFQNEAQLDKSGLPSDRFFAERPEGSVSTLKIQRTQQEDSAVYLCASSFQGSPLHFGNGTRLTVT.

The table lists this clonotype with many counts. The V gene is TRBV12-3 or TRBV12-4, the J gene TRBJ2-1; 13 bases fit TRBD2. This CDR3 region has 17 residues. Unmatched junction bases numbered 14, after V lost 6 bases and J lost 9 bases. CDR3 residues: CASRLDFWTSGGTEQFF. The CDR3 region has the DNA TGTGCCAGCAGACTCGATTTTTGGACTAGCGGGGGCACTGAGCAGTTCTTC.

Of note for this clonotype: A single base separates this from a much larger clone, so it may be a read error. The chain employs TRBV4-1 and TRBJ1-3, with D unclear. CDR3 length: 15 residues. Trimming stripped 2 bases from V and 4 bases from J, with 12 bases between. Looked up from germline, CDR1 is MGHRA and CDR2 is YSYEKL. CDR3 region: CASSQQWAGGNTIYF. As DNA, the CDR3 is TGCGCCAGCAGCCAACAGTGGGCGGGAGGAAACACCATATATTTT.

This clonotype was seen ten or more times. The CDR3 loop reads CSGWAYNEQFF. As DNA, the CDR3 is TGCAGTGGCTGGGCCTACAATGAGCAGTTCTTC. This chain links TRBV29-1 with TRBJ2-1; D uncertain. Germline CDR1 reads SQVTM; CDR2 reads ANQGSEA. The CDR3 runs 11 residues.

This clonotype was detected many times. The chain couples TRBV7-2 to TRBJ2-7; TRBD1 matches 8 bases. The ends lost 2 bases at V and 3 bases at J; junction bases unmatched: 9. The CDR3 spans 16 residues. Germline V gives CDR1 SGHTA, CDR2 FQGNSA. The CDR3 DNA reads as TGTGCCAGCAGCTTACTTTGGGGCGGACAGGGCTACGAGCAGTACTTC. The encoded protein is CASSLLWGGQGYEQYF. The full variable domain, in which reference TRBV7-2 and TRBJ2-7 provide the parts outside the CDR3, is GAGVSQSPSNKVTEKGKDVELRCDPISGHTALYWYRQSLGQGLEFLIYFQGNSAPDKSGLPSDRFSAERTGGSVSTLTIQRTQQEDSAVYLCASSLLWGGQGYEQYFGPGTRLTVT.

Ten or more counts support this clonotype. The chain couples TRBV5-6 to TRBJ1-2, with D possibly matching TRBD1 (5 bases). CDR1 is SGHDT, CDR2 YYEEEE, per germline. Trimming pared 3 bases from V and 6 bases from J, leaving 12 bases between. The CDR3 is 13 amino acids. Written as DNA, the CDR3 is TGTGCCAGCAGCTGGGCTGGGGCGAATGGCTACACCTTC. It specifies CASSWAGANGYTF.

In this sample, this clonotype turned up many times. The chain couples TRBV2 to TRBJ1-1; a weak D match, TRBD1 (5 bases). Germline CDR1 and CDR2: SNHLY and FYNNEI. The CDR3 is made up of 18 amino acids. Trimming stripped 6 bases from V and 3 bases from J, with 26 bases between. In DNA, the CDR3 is TGTGCCAGCAGAGAAAACCCCTCGGGACTTCCTGGGGACACTGAAGCTTTCTTT. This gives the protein CASRENPSGLPGDTEAFF. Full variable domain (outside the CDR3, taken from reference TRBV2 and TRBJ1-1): EPEVTQTPSHQVTQMGQEVILRCVPISNHLYFYWYRQILGQKVEFLVSFYNNEISEKSEIFDDQFSVERPDGSNFTLKIRSTKLEDSAMYFCASRENPSGLPGDTEAFFGQGTRLTVV.

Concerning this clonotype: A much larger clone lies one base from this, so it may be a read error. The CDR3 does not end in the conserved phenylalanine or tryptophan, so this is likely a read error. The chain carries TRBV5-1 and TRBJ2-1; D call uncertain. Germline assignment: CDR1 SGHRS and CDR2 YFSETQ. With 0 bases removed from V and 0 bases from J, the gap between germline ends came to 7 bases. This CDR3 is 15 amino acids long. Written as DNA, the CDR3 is TGCGCCAGCAGCTTGGACGGAAACTCCTACAATGAGCAGTTCCTC. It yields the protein CASSLDGNSYNEQFL.

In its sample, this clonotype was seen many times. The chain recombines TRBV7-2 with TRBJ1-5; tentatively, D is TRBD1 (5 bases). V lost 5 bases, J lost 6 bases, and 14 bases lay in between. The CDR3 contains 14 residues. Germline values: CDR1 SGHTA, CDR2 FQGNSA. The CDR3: CASSRGRGSQPQHF. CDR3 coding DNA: TGTGCCAGCAGCCGGGGGAGGGGAAGTCAGCCCCAGCATTTT.

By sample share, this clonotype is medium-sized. CDR3 bases: TGCGCCAGCAGCCAAGGGACAGGGTGGACGGAGACCCAGTACTTC. Translating it yields CASSQGTGWTETQYF. This sequence joins TRBV4-3 and TRBJ2-5; 8 bases align to TRBD1. The V and J ends lost 1 base and 5 bases, in that order; junction bases with no gene match: 6. This CDR3 is built from 15 residues. The germline V gene encodes CDR1 LGHNA and CDR2 YSLEER.

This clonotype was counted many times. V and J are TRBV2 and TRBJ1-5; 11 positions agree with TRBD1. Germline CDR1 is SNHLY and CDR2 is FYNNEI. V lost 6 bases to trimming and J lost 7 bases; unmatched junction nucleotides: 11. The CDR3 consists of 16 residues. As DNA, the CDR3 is TGTGCCAGCAGACCCTTTTACGGACAGGGGGCGCAGCCCCAGCATTTT. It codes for CASRPFYGQGAQPQHF. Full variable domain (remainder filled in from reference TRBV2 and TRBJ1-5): EPEVTQTPSHQVTQMGQEVILRCVPISNHLYFYWYRQILGQKVEFLVSFYNNEISEKSEIFDDQFSVERPDGSNFTLKIRSTKLEDSAMYFCASRPFYGQGAQPQHFGDGTRLSIL.

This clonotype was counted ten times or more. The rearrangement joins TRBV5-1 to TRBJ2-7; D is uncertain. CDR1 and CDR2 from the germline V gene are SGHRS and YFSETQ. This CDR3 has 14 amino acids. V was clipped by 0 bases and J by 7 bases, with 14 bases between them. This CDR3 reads CASSLAGPDGEQYF. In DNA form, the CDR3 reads TGCGCCAGCAGCTTGGCCGGTCCAGACGGGGAGCAGTACTTC. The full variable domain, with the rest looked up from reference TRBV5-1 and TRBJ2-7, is KAGVTQTPRYLIKTRGQQVTLSCSPISGHRSVSWYQQTPGQGLQFLFEYFSETQRNKGNFPGRFSGRQFSNSRSEMNVSTLELGDSALYLCASSLAGPDGEQYFGPGTRLTVT.

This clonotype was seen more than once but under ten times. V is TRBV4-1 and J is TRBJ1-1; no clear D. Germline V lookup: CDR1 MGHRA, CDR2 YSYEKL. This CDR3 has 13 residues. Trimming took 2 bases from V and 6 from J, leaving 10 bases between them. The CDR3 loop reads CASSQIPQSEAFF. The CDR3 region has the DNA TGCGCCAGCAGCCAAATACCCCAGTCTGAAGCTTTCTTT.

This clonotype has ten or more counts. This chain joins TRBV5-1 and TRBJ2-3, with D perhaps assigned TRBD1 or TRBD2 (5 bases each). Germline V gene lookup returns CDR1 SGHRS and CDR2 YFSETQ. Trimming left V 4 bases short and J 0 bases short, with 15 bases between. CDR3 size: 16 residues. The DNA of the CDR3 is TGCGCCAGCAGCCCCGGGGCCAGGCCTAGCACAGATACGCAGTATTTT. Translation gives CASSPGARPSTDTQYF.

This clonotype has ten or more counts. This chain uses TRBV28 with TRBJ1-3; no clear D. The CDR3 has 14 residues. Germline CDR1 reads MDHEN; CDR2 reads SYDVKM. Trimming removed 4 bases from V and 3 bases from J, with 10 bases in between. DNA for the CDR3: TGTGCCAGCAGTTCACGGGGAAATGGAAACACCATATATTTT. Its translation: CASSSRGNGNTIYF.

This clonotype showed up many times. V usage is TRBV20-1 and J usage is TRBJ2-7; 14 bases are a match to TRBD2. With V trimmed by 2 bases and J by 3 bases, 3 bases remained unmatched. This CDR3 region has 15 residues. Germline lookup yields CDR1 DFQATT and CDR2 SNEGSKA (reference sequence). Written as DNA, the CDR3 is TGCAGTGCTAGAAGACTAGCGGGGGGGCTCTACGAGCAGTACTTC. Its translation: CSARRLAGGLYEQYF.

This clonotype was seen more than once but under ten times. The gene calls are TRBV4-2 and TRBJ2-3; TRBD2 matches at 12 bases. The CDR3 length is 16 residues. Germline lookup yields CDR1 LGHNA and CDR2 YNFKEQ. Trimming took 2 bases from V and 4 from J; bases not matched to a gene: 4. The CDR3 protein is CASSQLAGGAADTQYF. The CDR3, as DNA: TGTGCCAGCAGCCAACTAGCGGGGGGGGCAGCAGATACGCAGTATTTT.

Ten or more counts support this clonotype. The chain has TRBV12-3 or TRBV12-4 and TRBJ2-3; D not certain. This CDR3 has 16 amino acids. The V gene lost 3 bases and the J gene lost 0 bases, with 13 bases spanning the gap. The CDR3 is CASSLSYIPSTDTQYF. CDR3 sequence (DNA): TGTGCCAGCAGTTTGTCGTACATCCCTAGCACAGATACGCAGTATTTT.

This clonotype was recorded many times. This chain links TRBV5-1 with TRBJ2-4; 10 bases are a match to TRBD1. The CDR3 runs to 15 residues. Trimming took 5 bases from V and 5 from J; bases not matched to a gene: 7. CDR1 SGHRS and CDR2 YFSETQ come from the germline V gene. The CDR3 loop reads CASSFSGTGENIQYF. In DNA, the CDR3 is TGCGCCAGCAGTTTCTCCGGGACAGGGGAAAACATTCAGTACTTC. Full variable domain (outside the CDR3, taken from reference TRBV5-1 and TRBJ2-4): KAGVTQTPRYLIKTRGQQVTLSCSPISGHRSVSWYQQTPGQGLQFLFEYFSETQRNKGNFPGRFSGRQFSNSRSEMNVSTLELGDSALYLCASSFSGTGENIQYFGAGTRLSVL.

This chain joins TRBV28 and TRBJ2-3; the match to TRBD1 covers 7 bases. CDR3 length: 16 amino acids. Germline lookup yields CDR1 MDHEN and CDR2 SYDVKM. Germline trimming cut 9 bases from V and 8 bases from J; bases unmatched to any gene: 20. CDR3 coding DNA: TGTGCCAGAAGCGCAGGTACAGGGAGACAGGGTGGTACGCAGTATTTT. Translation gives CARSAGTGRQGGTQYF.

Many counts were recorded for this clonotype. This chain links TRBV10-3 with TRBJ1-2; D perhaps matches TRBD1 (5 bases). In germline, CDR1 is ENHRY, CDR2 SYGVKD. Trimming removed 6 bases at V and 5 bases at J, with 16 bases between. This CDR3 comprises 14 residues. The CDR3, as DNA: TGTGCCATCAGCGAAGCCCAGGGAGAGTATGGCTACACCTTC. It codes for CAISEAQGEYGYTF.

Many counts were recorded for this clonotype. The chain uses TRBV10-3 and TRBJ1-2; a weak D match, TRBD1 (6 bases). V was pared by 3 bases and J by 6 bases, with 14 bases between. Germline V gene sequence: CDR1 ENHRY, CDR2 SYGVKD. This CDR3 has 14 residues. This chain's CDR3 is CAISEGGGANGYTF. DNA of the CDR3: TGTGCCATCAGTGAAGGGGGGGGCGCAAATGGCTACACCTTC.

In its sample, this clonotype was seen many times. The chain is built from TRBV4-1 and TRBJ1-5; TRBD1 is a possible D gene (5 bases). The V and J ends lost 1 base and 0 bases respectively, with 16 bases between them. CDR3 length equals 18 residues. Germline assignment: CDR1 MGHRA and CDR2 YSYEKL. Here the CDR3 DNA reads TGCGCCAGCAGCCAAGGGGGCATGTCGGCGGATAGCAATCAGCCCCAGCATTTT. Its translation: CASSQGGMSADSNQPQHF.

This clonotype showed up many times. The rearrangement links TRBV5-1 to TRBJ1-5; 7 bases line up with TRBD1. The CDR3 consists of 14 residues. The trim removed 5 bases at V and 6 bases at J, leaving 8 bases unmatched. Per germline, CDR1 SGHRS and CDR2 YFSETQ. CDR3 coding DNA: TGCGCCAGCAGGCTGAACAGGGGAAGTCAGCCCCAGCATTTT. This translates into CASRLNRGSQPQHF.

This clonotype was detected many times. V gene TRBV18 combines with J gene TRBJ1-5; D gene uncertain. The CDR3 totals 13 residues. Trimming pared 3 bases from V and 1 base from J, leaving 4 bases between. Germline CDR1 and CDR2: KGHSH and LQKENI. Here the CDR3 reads CASSPGSNQPQHF. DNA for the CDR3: TGTGCCAGCTCACCCGGCAGCAATCAGCCCCAGCATTTT.

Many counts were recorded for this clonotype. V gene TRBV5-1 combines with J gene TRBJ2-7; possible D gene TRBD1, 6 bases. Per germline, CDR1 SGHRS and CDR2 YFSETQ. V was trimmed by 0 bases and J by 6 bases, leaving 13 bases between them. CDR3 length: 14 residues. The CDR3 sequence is CASSLAPGAGEQYF. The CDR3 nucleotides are TGCGCCAGCAGCTTGGCGCCAGGGGCAGGCGAGCAGTACTTC.